These 28 T cell receptor beta chains share one sample of origin, sequenced in a study of CXCR3-negative and CXCR3-positive naive CD8 T cells. UMI-labeled TRB cDNA libraries were prepared by 5' RACE. For each CDR3 protein, TCRdb gives one entry from its re-call of the 5' RACE reads, without DNA. The sample spans around 29,000 distinct CDR3 sequences; the ten largest clones claim approximately 10%. Specimen: memory CD8+ T cells from blood. The origin of the receptors is a human donor in good health. Some clones in this sample may be carry-over from other donors' samples.

The chain links TRBV7-9 to TRBJ2-6; absent DNA, TCRdb's TRBD1 call cannot be checked. CDR3 length equals 18 residues. Germline CDR1 SEHNR, CDR2 FQNEAQ (reference sequence). This chain's CDR3 is CASSPWTEKSSGANVLTF.

The CDR3 protein is CASSYPRPGRGYNEQFF. The chain uses TRBV6-5 and TRBJ2-1; the D gene TCRdb calls, TRBD1, cannot be checked with no DNA. The CDR3 has 17 amino acids. Germline CDR1 and CDR2: MNHEY and SVGAGI.

The genes are TRBV7-9 and TRBJ2-1; TCRdb indicates TRBD2, and absent DNA this call remains unverified. The CDR3 is 16 residues long. Germline values: CDR1 SEHNR, CDR2 FQNEAQ (reference sequence). The chain's CDR3 is CASSTGTSGRYNEQFF.

This chain uses TRBV29-1 with TRBJ1-1; lacking DNA, the TRBD1 call made by TCRdb goes unchecked. Germline lookup yields CDR1 SQVTM and CDR2 ANQGSEA. The CDR3 length is 12 residues. The CDR3 reads CSVGTGETEAFF.

The chain has TRBV15 and TRBJ1-5; TCRdb reports TRBD1, a call that lacks DNA to check it against. The CDR3 loop spans 16 amino acids. Germline values: CDR1 LNHNV, CDR2 YYDKDF (reference sequence). This chain's CDR3 is CATSRLLLTGIQPQHF.

The rearrangement joins TRBV4-2 to TRBJ1-2. The CDR3 spans 13 residues. Germline CDR1 LGHNA, CDR2 YNFKEQ. This chain's CDR3 is CASSQERFYGYTF.

The J gene is TRBJ1-1, the V gene TRBV2; TCRdb picks TRBD1, but there is no DNA to check that call. Germline V gives CDR1 SNHLY, CDR2 FYNNEI. The CDR3 covers 15 residues. The CDR3: CASTDLTGGNTEAFF. Full variable domain (outside the CDR3, taken from reference TRBV2 and TRBJ1-1): EPEVTQTPSHQVTQMGQEVILRCVPISNHLYFYWYRQILGQKVEFLVSFYNNEISEKSEIFDDQFSVERPDGSNFTLKIRSTKLEDSAMYFCASTDLTGGNTEAFFGQGTRLTVV.

The V gene is TRBV28, the J gene TRBJ1-1. Germline CDR1 is MDHEN and CDR2 is SYDVKM. The CDR3 length is 15 residues. The CDR3 here is CASSSFVQVFTEAFF.

The CDR3 protein is CASSLYPSGYYNEQFF. The chain uses TRBV7-3 and TRBJ2-1; the D call from TCRdb, TRBD2, cannot be confirmed without DNA. The germline V gene encodes CDR1 SGHTA and CDR2 FQGTGA. The CDR3 runs 16 residues.

The V and J genes are TRBV29-1 and TRBJ2-7; there is no DNA to check the TCRdb D call of TRBD1. CDR3 length: 13 residues. Germline CDR1 SQVTM, CDR2 ANQGSEA. This chain's CDR3 is CSVESTASYEQYF.

The chain uses TRBV2 and TRBJ2-7; TCRdb indicates TRBD2, and absent DNA this call remains unverified. The CDR3 is 15 amino acids. CDR1 and CDR2 from the germline V gene are SNHLY and FYNNEI. CDR3 sequence reads: CASTVSGTSVHEQYF.

The chain is built from TRBV7-9 and TRBJ1-2. The CDR3 runs 18 residues. Looked up from germline, CDR1 is SEHNR and CDR2 is FQNEAQ (reference sequence). The CDR3 here is CASSLLVGGTVVNYGYTF. The entire variable domain, with the rest obtained from reference TRBV7-9 and TRBJ1-2, is as follows: DTGVSQNPRHKITKRGQNVTFRCDPISEHNRLYWYRQTLGQGPEFLTYFQNEAQLEKSRLLSDRFSAERPKGSFSTLEIQRTEQGDSAMYLCASSLLVGGTVVNYGYTFGSGTRLTVV.

V usage is TRBV7-2 and J usage is TRBJ2-3; TCRdb's assignment of TRBD2 cannot be checked, as there is no DNA. There are 17 residues in the CDR3. Looked up from germline, CDR1 is SGHTA and CDR2 is FQGNSA. CDR3 amino acids: CASTFPPSGVNTDTQYF.

V gene TRBV7-9 combines with J gene TRBJ2-7. Germline V gene sequence: CDR1 SEHNR, CDR2 FQNEAQ (reference sequence). CDR3 length equals 16 residues. This CDR3 reads CASSPVERSLVDEQYF.

The rearrangement links TRBV7-9 to TRBJ1-1. Germline CDR1 is SEHNR and CDR2 is FQNEAQ (reference sequence). The CDR3 has 15 amino acids. The CDR3 reads CASSPSKVAPTEAFF. Full variable domain (remainder filled in from reference TRBV7-9 and TRBJ1-1): DTGVSQNPRHKITKRGQNVTFRCDPISEHNRLYWYRQTLGQGPEFLTYFQNEAQLEKSRLLSDRFSAERPKGSFSTLEIQRTEQGDSAMYLCASSPSKVAPTEAFFGQGTRLTVV.

The gene calls are TRBV25-1 and TRBJ1-1. This CDR3 contains 19 residues. Germline CDR1 reads MGHDK; CDR2 reads SYGVNS. The chain's CDR3 is CASSGKQGWPGFDYTEAFF.

The genes are TRBV29-1 and TRBJ2-5; TCRdb reports TRBD1, a call that lacks DNA to check it against. CDR1 SQVTM and CDR2 ANQGSEA come from the germline V gene. The CDR3 extends over 17 amino acids. CDR3 region: CSVEVQEGASFPETQYF.

This chain uses TRBV12-3 or TRBV12-4 with TRBJ2-2; no DNA is available, so the TRBD1 call from TCRdb remains unchecked. The CDR3 runs to 14 residues. Here the CDR3 reads CASSFGGYTGELFF.

The chain has TRBV20-1 and TRBJ2-7; TCRdb's D call of TRBD1 is untestable without DNA. CDR1 DFQATT and CDR2 SNEGSKA come from the germline V gene (reference sequence). The CDR3 is 14 amino acids. CDR3 in amino acids: CSATRDPPSYEQYF.

The rearrangement links TRBV25-1 to TRBJ1-1; the D call from TCRdb, TRBD1, cannot be confirmed without DNA. Germline CDR1 reads MGHDK; CDR2 reads SYGVNS. The CDR3 runs 12 residues. The CDR3 loop is CASWGWGTEAFF.

According to its frequency, this clonotype is medium-sized. The gene calls are TRBV7-9 and TRBJ2-5. The length of the CDR3 is 13 residues. Germline assignment: CDR1 SEHNR and CDR2 FQNEAQ (reference sequence). The CDR3 loop reads CASSLAQEETQYF.

J is TRBJ1-5 and V is TRBV7-9. The CDR3 consists of 13 residues. CDR1 is SEHNR and CDR2 is FQNEAQ in the germline V gene (reference sequence). CDR3 in amino acids: CASSRGPNQPQHF.

The gene calls are TRBV12-3 or TRBV12-4 and TRBJ2-1. The CDR3 is made up of 13 amino acids. CDR3 region: CASRGSPYNEQFF.

V gene TRBV29-1 combines with J gene TRBJ2-3; the D call from TCRdb, TRBD2, cannot be confirmed without DNA. CDR1 SQVTM and CDR2 ANQGSEA come from the germline V gene. This CDR3 has 14 residues. CDR3 region: CSVPSGTSTDTQYF.

This clonotype is called medium-sized (0.01 to 0.1%) based on its frequency. V gene TRBV7-6 combines with J gene TRBJ2-2. This CDR3 has 16 amino acids. Per germline, CDR1 SGHVS and CDR2 FNYEAQ. This CDR3 reads CASSRLGLGNTGELFF.

The chain employs TRBV7-9 and TRBJ1-1; the D call of TRBD1 rests on TCRdb alone, since no DNA is present to check it. CDR1 and CDR2 from the germline V gene are SEHNR and FQNEAQ (reference sequence). CDR3 size: 13 residues. CDR3 amino acids: CASSFIRGPEAFF.

The V and J genes are TRBV7-7 and TRBJ2-7; TCRdb's D call, TRBD1, is unchecked because there is no DNA. This CDR3 has 16 amino acids. CDR1 SSHAT and CDR2 FNYEAQ come from the germline V gene (reference sequence). CDR3 region: CASSLAGRGQGRRQYF.

The rearrangement uses TRBV7-2 and TRBJ2-2. This CDR3 contains 12 residues. Germline CDR1 is SGHTA and CDR2 is FQGNSA. CDR3 protein: CASSLEAGELFF.